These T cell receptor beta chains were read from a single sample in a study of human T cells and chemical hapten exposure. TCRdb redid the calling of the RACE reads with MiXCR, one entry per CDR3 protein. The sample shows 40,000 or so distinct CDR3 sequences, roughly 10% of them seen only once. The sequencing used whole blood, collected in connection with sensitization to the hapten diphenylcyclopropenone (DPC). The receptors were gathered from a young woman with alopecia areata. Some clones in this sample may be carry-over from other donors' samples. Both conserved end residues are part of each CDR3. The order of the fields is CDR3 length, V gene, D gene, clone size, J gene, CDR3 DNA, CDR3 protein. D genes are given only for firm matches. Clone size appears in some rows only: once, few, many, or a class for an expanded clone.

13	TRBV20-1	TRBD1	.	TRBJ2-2	TGCAGTGCGTCGGGACAGGGGGCCGGGGAGCTGTTTTTT	CSASGQGAGELFF
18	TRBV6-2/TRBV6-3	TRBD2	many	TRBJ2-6	TGTGCCAGCCGTTTCCCAGGACTAGCGGGGGCTGGGGCCAACGTCCTGACTTTC	CASRFPGLAGAGANVLTF
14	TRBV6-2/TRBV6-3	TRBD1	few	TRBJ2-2	TGTGCCAGCAGGCCCGGGACAGGGATCGGGGAGCTGTTTTTT	CASRPGTGIGELFF
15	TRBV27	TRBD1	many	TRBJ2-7	TGTGCCAGCAAGAATGCGGGACAGGGACACTACGAGCAGTACTTC	CASKNAGQGHYEQYF
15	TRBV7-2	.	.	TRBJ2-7	TGTGCCAGCAGCTTGTTGATCCTGAGCTCCTACGAGCAGTACTTC	CASSLLILSSYEQYF
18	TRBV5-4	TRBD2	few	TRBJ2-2	TGTGCCAGCAGCCCCGGGGCTAGCGGGGGCCTAAACACCGGGGAGCTGTTTTTT	CASSPGASGGLNTGELFF
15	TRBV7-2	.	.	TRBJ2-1	TGTGCCAGCAACAGGGTAGGGGGTAGTAGCAATGAGCAGTTCTTC	CASNRVGGSSNEQFF
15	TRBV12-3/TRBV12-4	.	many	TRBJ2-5	TGTGCCAGCAGCCCAGAGCAGATGCTGCAAGAGACCCAGTACTTC	CASSPEQMLQETQYF
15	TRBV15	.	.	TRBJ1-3	TGTGCCACCAGCAGAGATTGGGGTAGTGGAAACACCATATATTTT	CATSRDWGSGNTIYF
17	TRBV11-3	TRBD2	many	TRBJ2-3	TGTGCCAGCAGCTCCGGCGGCGGGACTAGCGGTCCAGATACGCAGTATTTT	CASSSGGGTSGPDTQYF